The next 4 T cell receptor beta chains were all read from a single sample in a study of radiation and T cells in renal cell carcinoma. Time point defined: blood 2 weeks post-SBRT. Treatment specified: 15 Gy SBRT to primary tumor, nephrectomy 4 weeks later. The data were produced by immunoSEQ multiplex PCR, yet TCRdb's version contains in-frame clones alone and is incomplete. The sample consists of 65,000 to 80,000 clones, 65% to 90% of them appearing once. The source material was blood, sampled from a patient whose treatment included radiotherapy and nephrectomy. The origin of the receptors is a woman between 45 and 65 years old with renal cell carcinoma.

V is TRBV5-6 and J is TRBJ2-7; 7 bases fit TRBD1. Unmatched junction bases numbered 5, after V lost 2 bases and J lost 0 bases. The germline CDR1 and CDR2 sequences are SGHDT and YYEEEE. The CDR3 runs to 15 residues. CDR3 coding DNA: TGTGCCAGCAGCTTCCTACAGGGGTCCTCCTACGAGCAGTACTTC. It codes for CASSFLQGSSYEQYF. Full variable domain (outside the CDR3, taken from reference TRBV5-6 and TRBJ2-7): DAGVTQSPTHLIKTRGQQVTLRCSPKSGHDTVSWYQQALGQGPQFIFQYYEEEERQRGNFPDRFSGHQFPNYSSELNVNALLLGDSALYLCASSFLQGSSYEQYFGPGTRLTVT.

A word on this clone: Other nucleotide sequences from this sample produce the same CDR3. This sequence joins TRBV7-2 and TRBJ1-2; D perhaps matches TRBD1 (5 bases). The CDR3 length is 14 residues. V was shortened by 6 bases and J by 8 bases, with 19 bases between the two germline ends. Germline V gene data show CDR1 as SGHTA and CDR2 as FQGNSA. CDR3 protein: CASSRQTVEVGYTF. In nucleotides, the CDR3 is TGTGCCAGCAGTAGACAGACAGTGGAGGTGGGCTACACCTTC.

This rearrangement joins TRBV18 to TRBJ1-1; 7 positions agree with TRBD1. Germline V lookup: CDR1 KGHSH, CDR2 LQKENI. This CDR3 comprises 15 residues. Trimming removed 4 bases from V and 2 bases from J; junction bases left unmatched: 7. For the CDR3, the DNA is TGTGCCAGCTCACTAGCCGGGACAGTCAACACTGAAGCTTTCTTT. Its protein product is CASSLAGTVNTEAFF.

This chain links TRBV5-1 with TRBJ2-1; 9 positions agree with TRBD2. Germline-derived CDR1 and CDR2 are SGHRS and YFSETQ. CDR3 length: 15 amino acids. V lost 1 base to trimming and J lost 8 bases; unmatched junction nucleotides: 7. The CDR3 DNA reads as TGCGCCAGCAGCTTGACGGCGGGAGGGCCGGATGAGCAGTTCTTC. The encoded protein is CASSLTAGGPDEQFF.